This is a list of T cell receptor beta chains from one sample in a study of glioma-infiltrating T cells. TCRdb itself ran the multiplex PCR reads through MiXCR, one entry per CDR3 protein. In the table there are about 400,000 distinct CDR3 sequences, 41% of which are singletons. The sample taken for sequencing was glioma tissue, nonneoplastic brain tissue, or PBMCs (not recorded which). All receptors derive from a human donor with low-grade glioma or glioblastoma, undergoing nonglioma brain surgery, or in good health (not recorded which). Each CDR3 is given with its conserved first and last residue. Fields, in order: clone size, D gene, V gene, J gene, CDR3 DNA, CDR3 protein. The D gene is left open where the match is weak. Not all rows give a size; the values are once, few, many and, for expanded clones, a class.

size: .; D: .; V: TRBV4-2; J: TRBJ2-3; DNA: TGTGCCAGCAGCCAAGGGGGGACAACTTCTAGCACAGATACGCAGTATTTT; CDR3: CASSQGGTTSSTDTQYF
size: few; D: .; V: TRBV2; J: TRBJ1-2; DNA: TGTGCCAGCACAGACAACTATGGCTACACCTTC; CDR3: CASTDNYGYTF
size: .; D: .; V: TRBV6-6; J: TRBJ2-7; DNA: TGTGCCAGCAGCTTATTCGCAGGGAACTACGAGCAGTACTTC; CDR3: CASSLFAGNYEQYF
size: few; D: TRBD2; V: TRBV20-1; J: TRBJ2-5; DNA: TGCAGTGCTAGCCCCCCCCAGAGCGGGAGTTGGGGTGAGACCCAGTACTTC; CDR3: CSASPPQSGSWGETQYF
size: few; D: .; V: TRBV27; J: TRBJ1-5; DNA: TGTGCCAGCAGTTTAGCTAGGGGTCAGCCCCAGCATTTT; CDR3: CASSLARGQPQHF
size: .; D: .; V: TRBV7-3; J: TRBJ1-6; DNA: TGTGCCAGCAGCCCCACAGGGTGGGATTCACCCCTCCACTTT; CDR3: CASSPTGWDSPLHF
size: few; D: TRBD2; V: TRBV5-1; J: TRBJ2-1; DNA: TGCGCCAGCAGCCCCGAGCCGGGACTAGCGGGAGGGTCATCCAATGAGCAGTTCTTC; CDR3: CASSPEPGLAGGSSNEQFF
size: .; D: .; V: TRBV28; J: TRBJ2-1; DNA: TGTGCCGGCAGTTTATCCCAGGGGAAGTTCTTC; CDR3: CAGSLSQGKFF
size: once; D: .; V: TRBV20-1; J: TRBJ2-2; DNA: TGCAGTGCCATCTACACCGTGGAGCTGTTTTTT; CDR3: CSAIYTVELFF
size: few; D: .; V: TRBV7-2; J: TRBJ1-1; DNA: TGTGCCAGCAGCTTTCCACCCACTGAAGCTTTCTTT; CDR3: CASSFPPTEAFF
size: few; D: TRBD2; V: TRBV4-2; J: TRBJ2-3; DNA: TGTGCCAGCAGCCAAGAACTAGCGGGAGTTGATACGCAGTATTTT; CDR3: CASSQELAGVDTQYF
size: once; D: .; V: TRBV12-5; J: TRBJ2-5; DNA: TGTGCTAGTGGCCCGGGACATGAGCAAGAGACCCAGTACTTC; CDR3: CASGPGHEQETQYF
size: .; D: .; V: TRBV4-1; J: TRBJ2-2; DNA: TGCGCCAGCAGCCAAGGTGACTCTTCAGAAGCCGGGGAGCTGTTTTTT; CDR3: CASSQGDSSEAGELFF
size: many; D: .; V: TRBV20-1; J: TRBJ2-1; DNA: TGCAGTGCTCTCCGACTGAATAGCGATACGTACAATGAGCAGTTCTTC; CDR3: CSALRLNSDTYNEQFF
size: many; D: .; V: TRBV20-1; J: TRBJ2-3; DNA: TGCAGTGCTAGAGATCCGTGGGGGAGCGGCGATACGCAGTATTTT; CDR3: CSARDPWGSGDTQYF
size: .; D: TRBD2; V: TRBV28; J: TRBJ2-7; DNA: TGTGCCAGCAGTTCGGGCGGGACTAGTAACCACGAGCAGTACTTC; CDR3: CASSSGGTSNHEQYF
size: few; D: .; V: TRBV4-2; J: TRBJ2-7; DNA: TGTGCCAGCAGCCAAGTTCAGGGGACCTACGAGCAGTACTTC; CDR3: CASSQVQGTYEQYF
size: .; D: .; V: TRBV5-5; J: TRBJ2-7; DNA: TGTGCCAGCAGCTCACAGGGACGGGGGTACGAGCAGTACTTC; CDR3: CASSSQGRGYEQYF
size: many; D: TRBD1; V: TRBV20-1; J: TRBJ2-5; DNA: TGCAGGGCGACAGGGGGCAAGGAGACCCAGTACTTC; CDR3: CRATGGKETQYF
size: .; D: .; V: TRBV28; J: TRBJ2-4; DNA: TGTGCCAGCAGCCTTCGATCCCCCCACAACATTCAGTACTTC; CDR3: CASSLRSPHNIQYF
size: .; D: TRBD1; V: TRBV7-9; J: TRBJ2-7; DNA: TGTGCCAGCAGCTCCATAATACCGGGACAGAACATCTACGAGCAGTACTTC; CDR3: CASSSIIPGQNIYEQYF
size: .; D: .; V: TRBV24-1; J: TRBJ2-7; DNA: TGTGCCACTCAACCCAGGGAAGCCCCCTACGAGCAGTACTTC; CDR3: CATQPREAPYEQYF
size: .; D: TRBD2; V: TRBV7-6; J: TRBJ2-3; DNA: TGTGCCAGCAGCTACCCGGTGGCCGGGAGGGACGCCACAGATACGCAGTATTTT; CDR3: CASSYPVAGRDATDTQYF
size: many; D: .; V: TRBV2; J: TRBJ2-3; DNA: TGTGCCAGCAGACGGGGAACAGATACGCAGTATTTT; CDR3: CASRRGTDTQYF
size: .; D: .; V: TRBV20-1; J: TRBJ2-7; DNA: TGCAGTGCTAGGGGCAGTTTACACGAGCAGTACTTC; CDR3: CSARGSLHEQYF
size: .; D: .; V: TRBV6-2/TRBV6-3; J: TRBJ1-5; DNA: TGTGCCAGCAGTATTCGACGGGTACAGAACAATCAGCCCCAGCATTTT; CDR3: CASSIRRVQNNQPQHF
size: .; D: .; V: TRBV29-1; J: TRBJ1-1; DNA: TGCAGCGTTTTGGAAGGGTTGCAGAAGGCTTTCTTT; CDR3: CSVLEGLQKAFF
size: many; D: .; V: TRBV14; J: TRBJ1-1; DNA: TGTGCCAGCAGCCCTCAGGGAAGGACTGAAGCTTTCTTT; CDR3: CASSPQGRTEAFF
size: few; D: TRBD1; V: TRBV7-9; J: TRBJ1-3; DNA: TGTGCCAGCAGCCGCGAAACAGGGGGCAATGGAAACACCATATATTTT; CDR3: CASSRETGGNGNTIYF
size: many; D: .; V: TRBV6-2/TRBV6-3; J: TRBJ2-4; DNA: TGTGCCAGCACCAACAGTGCAGGTCCAGGCAACATTCAGTACTTC; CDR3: CASTNSAGPGNIQYF
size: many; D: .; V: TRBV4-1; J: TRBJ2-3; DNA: TGCGCCAGCAGCCAAGAACGGGCCACGACGCAGTATTTT; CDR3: CASSQERATTQYF
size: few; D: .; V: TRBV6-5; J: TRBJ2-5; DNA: TGTGCCAGCAGTTACCCCTTGGAAGGGTCACCCGACACGTACCAAGAGACCCAGTACTTC; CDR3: CASSYPLEGSPDTYQETQYF
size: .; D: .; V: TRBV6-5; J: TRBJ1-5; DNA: TGTGCCAGCAGGAGAACAGGTGACAATCAGCCCCAGCATTTT; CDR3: CASRRTGDNQPQHF
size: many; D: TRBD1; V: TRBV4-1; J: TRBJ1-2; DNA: TGCGCCAGCAGCCAAGGGACAGGGATAGGAGGCTACACCTTC; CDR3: CASSQGTGIGGYTF
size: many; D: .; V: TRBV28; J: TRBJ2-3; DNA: TGTGCCAGCAGCCCGTTGGCCATTCTCAGGCAGTATTTT; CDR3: CASSPLAILRQYF
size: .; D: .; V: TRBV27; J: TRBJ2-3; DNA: TGTGCCAGCAGACCTGGTGGGGCAGGTACGCAGTATTTT; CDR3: CASRPGGAGTQYF
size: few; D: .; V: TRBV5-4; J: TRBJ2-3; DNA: TGTGCCAGCAGCTTGCCGGAAGCAGATACGCAGTATTTT; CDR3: CASSLPEADTQYF
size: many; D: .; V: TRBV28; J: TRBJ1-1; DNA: TGTGCCAGCGTACTCAGACCGAACACTGAAGCTTTCTTT; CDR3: CASVLRPNTEAFF
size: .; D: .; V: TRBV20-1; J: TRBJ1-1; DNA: TGCAGTGCCCGCGGCGAGAGCACTGAAGCTTTCTTT; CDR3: CSARGESTEAFF
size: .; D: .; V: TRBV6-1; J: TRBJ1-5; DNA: TGTGCCAGCAGTCCCCCCCCCACCTTCAATCAGCCCCAGCATTTT; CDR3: CASSPPPTFNQPQHF
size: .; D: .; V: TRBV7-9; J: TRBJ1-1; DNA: TGTGCCAGCAGCTTCGGGACAAGGAACACTGAAGCCTTCTTT; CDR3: CASSFGTRNTEAFF
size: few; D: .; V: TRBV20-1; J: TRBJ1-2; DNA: TGCAGTGCAGACCGGGACAACTATGGCTACACCTTC; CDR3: CSADRDNYGYTF
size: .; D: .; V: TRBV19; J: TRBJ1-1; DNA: TGTGCCAGTATCTTGGACACTGAAGCTTTCTTT; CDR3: CASILDTEAFF
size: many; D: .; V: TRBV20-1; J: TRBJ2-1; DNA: TGCAGTGCTAGAGTATTAGGGAGACTAGAGGGGAATGAGCAGTTCTTC; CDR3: CSARVLGRLEGNEQFF
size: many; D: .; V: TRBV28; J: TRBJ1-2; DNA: TGTGCCAGCAGTCCCGTGGATGGGGGTTCATTTAACTATGGCTACACCTTC; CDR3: CASSPVDGGSFNYGYTF
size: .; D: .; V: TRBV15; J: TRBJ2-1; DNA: TGTGCCACCAGATCCCGAGGGGGTTCCTACAATGAGCAGTTCTTC; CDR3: CATRSRGGSYNEQFF
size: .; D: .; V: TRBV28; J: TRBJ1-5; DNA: TGTGCCAGCAGTTTTTGGACAAGGAATAGCAATCAGCCCCAGCATTTT; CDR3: CASSFWTRNSNQPQHF
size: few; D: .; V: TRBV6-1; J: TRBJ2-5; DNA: TGTGCCAGCAGTCCCGGGGTAGGCGGGGTCACGGAGACCCAGTACTTC; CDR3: CASSPGVGGVTETQYF
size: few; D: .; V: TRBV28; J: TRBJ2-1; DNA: TGTGCCAGCAGTTTCATATCAGGGGCCTGGGTCTTC; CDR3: CASSFISGAWVF
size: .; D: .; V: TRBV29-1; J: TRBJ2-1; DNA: TGCAGCGTTGAATTCCCCAATGAGCAGTTCTTC; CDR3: CSVEFPNEQFF
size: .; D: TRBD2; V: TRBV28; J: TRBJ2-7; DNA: TGTGCCAGCAGTTTCCCGGGACTAGTGGGAGGCTACGAGCAGTACTTC; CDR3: CASSFPGLVGGYEQYF
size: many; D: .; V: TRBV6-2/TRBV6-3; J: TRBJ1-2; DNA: TGTGCCAGCAGTTACTCCGCCAGAGTCTATGGCTACACCTTC; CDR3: CASSYSARVYGYTF
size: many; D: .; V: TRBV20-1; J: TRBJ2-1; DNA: TGCAGTGCTAGCCTCCTAGATGAGCAGTTCTTC; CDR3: CSASLLDEQFF
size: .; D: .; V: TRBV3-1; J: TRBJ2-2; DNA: TGTGCCAGCAGCCAAGGGATAGCGTACACCGGGGAGCTGTTTTTT; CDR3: CASSQGIAYTGELFF
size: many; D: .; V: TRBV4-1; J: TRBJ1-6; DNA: TGCGCCAGCAGCCAAGGGACAGTGCTTCGATCACCCCTCCACTTT; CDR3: CASSQGTVLRSPLHF